The TCR beta chain described here comes from a study of CD8 T cells in Susac syndrome. CDR1 LNHNV and CDR2 YYDKDF come from the germline V gene (reference sequence). V was cut by 0 bases and J by 6 bases, with 6 bases left in between. This CDR3 region has 13 residues. The RNA input was roughly 0.45 to 1 ug, and it was reverse transcribed with random hexamers. Coverage of TCR beta CDR3 amplification by immunoSEQ multiplex PCR extended to 54 Vbeta and 13 Jbeta. A single record per CDR3 protein comes from TCRdb applying MiXCR to the immunoSEQ multiplex PCR reads. Among approximately 200,000 distinct CDR3 sequences, approximately 95% were seen once, and the ten largest hold about 0.093%. Study-level results: The study admitted that it had a relatively small number of individuals in its TCR sequencing and HLA analysis.

Comments on this clonotype: Its antigen is not known.

The sequenced sample consisted of CD4+ T cells from PBMCs. The receptor was isolated from a human donor with multiple sclerosis. The V and J genes are TRBV15 and TRBJ2-1; no clear D gene. CDR3 residues: CATSRDLSNEQFF. CDR3 in DNA: TGTGCCACCAGCAGAGATCTCAGCAATGAGCAGTTCTTC.